The rows below give T cell receptor beta chains drawn from one sample of a study of T-cell memory formation after mild COVID-19. Each CDR3 protein is one row after TCRdb ran MiXCR on the 5' RACE reads. There are hundreds of thousands of distinct CDR3 sequences in the sample; about a fifth occur only once, and around 12% lies in the top ten. Sequencing was performed on PBMCs or a T cell subset sorted from them (not recorded which). The receptors were gathered from an adult woman who had mild COVID-19 (a few samples of this study predate the infection). Cell type and time point are not known. Both conserved end residues are part of each CDR3. D genes are given only for firm matches. Clone sizes are given selectively: once, few, many, or a class where the clone is expanded.

j_gene,abundance,d_gene,v_gene,CDR3aa,CDR3nt
TRBJ2-6,.,.,TRBV7-6,CAISSPSGANVLTF,TGTGCCATCAGCTCCCCTTCTGGGGCCAACGTCCTGACTTTC
TRBJ2-1,.,.,TRBV24-1,CATSLSTLNEQFF,TGTGCCACCAGCCTATCCACTCTGAATGAGCAGTTCTTC
TRBJ1-5,few,TRBD1,TRBV7-9,CASSWTGSNQPQHF,TGTGCCAGCAGTTGGACAGGTAGCAATCAGCCCCAGCATTTT
TRBJ2-3,.,.,TRBV20-1,CSAESWAAAGTDTQYF,TGCAGTGCTGAGAGTTGGGCGGCCGCAGGCACAGATACGCAGTATTTT
TRBJ2-5,.,.,TRBV12-5,CASGLHWKTQYF,TGTGCTAGTGGTCTACATTGGAAGACCCAGTACTTC
TRBJ2-3,.,.,TRBV7-2,CASSLRAGPTDTQYF,TGTGCCAGCAGCTTAAGGGCAGGGCCTACAGATACGCAGTATTTT
TRBJ1-4,many,TRBD1,TRBV6-5,CAQPGQPNEKLFF,TGTGCCCAGCCGGGACAGCCTAATGAAAAACTGTTTTTT
TRBJ2-1,.,.,TRBV9,CASSVGPREQFF,TGTGCCAGCAGCGTGGGTCCTCGTGAGCAGTTCTTC
TRBJ2-1,.,TRBD2,TRBV7-3,CASSPGTSSRQFF,TGTGCCAGCAGCCCCGGGACTAGCTCAAGACAGTTCTTC
TRBJ2-7,few,.,TRBV5-4,CASSLGSDRIYEQYF,TGTGCCAGCAGCTTGGGGTCCGACAGAATCTACGAGCAGTACTTC
TRBJ1-6,.,.,TRBV4-3,CASSQDAVSSPLHF,TGCGCCAGCAGCCAAGATGCAGTCAGTTCACCCCTCCACTTT
TRBJ1-6,.,.,TRBV6-5,CASSYSPPNGGSSPLHF,TGTGCCAGCAGTTACTCGCCCCCAAACGGTGGGAGTTCACCCCTCCACTTT
TRBJ1-1,few,.,TRBV5-1,CASSWGDPLGKAFF,TGCGCCAGCAGCTGGGGGGATCCCCTCGGGAAAGCTTTCTTT
TRBJ2-7,.,TRBD1,TRBV28,CASSSSPGQGVEQYF,TGTGCCAGCAGTTCGTCCCCGGGACAGGGAGTCGAGCAGTACTTC
TRBJ1-4,.,.,TRBV9,CASSISSSVFATNEKLFF,TGTGCCAGCAGCATCTCCTCCAGCGTTTTTGCAACTAATGAAAAACTGTTTTTT
TRBJ2-7,few,TRBD2,TRBV10-3,CAISSAPSGEGEQYF,TGTGCCATCTCAAGTGCGCCTAGCGGGGAAGGCGAGCAGTACTTC
TRBJ2-1,.,.,TRBV7-8,CASSVAGYYNEQFF,TGTGCCAGCAGTGTTGCCGGGTACTACAATGAGCAGTTCTTC
TRBJ2-7,once,TRBD2,TRBV20-1,CSAKPGLASYEQYF,TGCAGTGCTAAGCCGGGACTAGCAAGCTACGAGCAGTACTTC
TRBJ2-3,few,TRBD2,TRBV5-1,CASGEGGDTQYF,TGCGCCAGCGGGGAGGGAGGAGATACGCAGTATTTT
TRBJ1-1,.,.,TRBV7-2,CASSLIRGDTEAFF,TGTGCCAGCAGCTTAATTAGGGGAGACACTGAAGCTTTCTTT
TRBJ2-1,.,TRBD2,TRBV20-1,CSARSVAGRYNEQFF,TGCAGTGCTAGATCCGTAGCGGGACGCTACAATGAGCAGTTCTTC
TRBJ2-1,.,.,TRBV25-1,CASSDSYEQFF,TGTGCCAGCAGTGACTCGTATGAGCAGTTCTTC
TRBJ1-5,.,TRBD1,TRBV5-1,CASSWRGLGQPQHF,TGCGCCAGCAGCTGGAGGGGGCTCGGCCAGCCCCAGCATTTT
TRBJ1-1,.,TRBD1,TRBV6-5,CASSYSPTGEAFF,TGTGCCAGCAGTTACTCGCCGACAGGGGAAGCTTTCTTT
TRBJ1-2,few,.,TRBV5-1,CASSLVGGLRQNYGYTF,TGCGCCAGCAGCTTGGTAGGGGGTTTGAGACAGAACTATGGCTACACCTTC
TRBJ1-1,many,TRBD1,TRBV5-1,CASSSGQGGTEAFF,TGTGCCAGCTCATCTGGACAGGGAGGCACTGAAGCTTTCTTT
TRBJ2-1,few,.,TRBV6-6,CASSYIQGLHNEQFF,TGTGCCAGCAGTTACATCCAGGGACTTCACAATGAGCAGTTCTTC
TRBJ2-1,few,.,TRBV12-3/TRBV12-4,CASSLGDIDEQFF,TGTGCCAGCAGTTTAGGTGATATTGATGAGCAGTTCTTC
TRBJ1-2,few,.,TRBV9,CASSVEGSYTF,TGTGCCAGCAGCGTAGAAGGTAGCTACACCTTC
TRBJ1-1,.,.,TRBV7-6,CASSARLSSNTEAFF,TGTGCCAGCAGCGCCCGACTGAGCTCGAACACTGAAGCTTTCTTT
TRBJ2-7,few,TRBD1,TRBV3-1,CASSQTGTESYEQYF,TGTGCCAGCAGCCAGACCGGGACAGAGTCCTACGAGCAGTACTTC
TRBJ2-2,.,TRBD1,TRBV5-4,CASSGQGHPGTGELFF,TGTGCCAGCAGCGGACAGGGCCATCCGGGAACCGGGGAGCTGTTTTTT
TRBJ1-2,.,TRBD1,TRBV25-1,CASSAGQGPFF,TGTGCCAGCAGTGCCGGACAGGGACCCTTCTTC
TRBJ1-2,few,TRBD1,TRBV20-1,CSAPRQGGIGYTF,TGCAGTGCTCCCCGACAGGGGGGGATAGGCTACACCTTC
TRBJ1-5,.,.,TRBV3-1,CASSSKGGNQPQHF,TGTGCCAGCAGCTCGAAAGGTGGGAATCAGCCCCAGCATTTT
TRBJ2-7,few,TRBD1,TRBV7-2,CASSPTPGGANKYF,TGTGCCAGCAGTCCCACCCCAGGGGGCGCGAATAAGTACTTC
TRBJ1-2,few,.,TRBV6-6,CASSSPDGRVGGYTF,TGTGCCAGCAGTTCCCCTGACGGGAGAGTAGGTGGCTACACCTTC
TRBJ2-7,few,TRBD1,TRBV4-1,CASSQGTGRYGEQYF,TGCGCCAGCAGCCAAGGGACAGGGAGGTATGGCGAGCAGTACTTC
TRBJ2-1,.,TRBD1,TRBV19,CASTYGGQASYNEQFF,TGTGCCAGTACCTATGGGGGACAGGCCTCCTACAATGAGCAGTTCTTC
TRBJ2-1,.,TRBD2,TRBV7-9,CASSARPEAGVTYNEQFF,TGTGCCAGCAGCGCACGTCCTGAGGCGGGAGTAACCTACAATGAGCAGTTCTTC
TRBJ2-3,.,.,TRBV11-3,CASHSEPTDTQYF,TGTGCCAGCCACTCGGAACCCACAGATACGCAGTATTTT
TRBJ2-1,.,.,TRBV5-6,CASSIGPYNEQFF,TGTGCCAGCAGCATTGGGCCCTACAATGAGCAGTTCTTC
TRBJ2-5,few,.,TRBV4-1,CASSQDSKGQETQYF,TGCGCCAGCAGCCAAGATAGTAAGGGGCAAGAGACCCAGTACTTC
TRBJ2-3,many,.,TRBV4-1,CASSQDWSGARNTQYF,TGCGCCAGCAGCCAAGATTGGTCGGGGGCGCGAAATACGCAGTATTTT
TRBJ2-5,.,TRBD2,TRBV12-3/TRBV12-4,CASSPSGLAHQETQYF,TGTGCCAGCAGTCCCTCGGGACTAGCGCACCAAGAGACCCAGTACTTC
TRBJ2-7,.,TRBD2,TRBV14,CASSLQGVLAGTYEQYF,TGTGCCAGCAGCCTACAAGGAGTACTAGCGGGAACCTACGAGCAGTACTTC
TRBJ2-5,.,.,TRBV28,CASSLRGVLETQYF,TGTGCCAGCAGTTTAAGGGGTGTGTTGGAGACCCAGTACTTC
TRBJ2-7,.,.,TRBV7-7,CASSLTTGNYEQYF,TGTGCCAGCAGCTTAACCACGGGGAACTACGAGCAGTACTTC
TRBJ2-1,.,.,TRBV10-3,CAISPSAGNNEQFF,TGTGCCATCAGCCCTAGCGCCGGAAACAATGAGCAGTTCTTC
TRBJ2-5,.,.,TRBV20-1,CSARVLGEETQYF,TGCAGTGCTAGAGTATTGGGGGAAGAGACCCAGTACTTC
TRBJ2-5,.,.,TRBV4-1,CASSGRTFGETQYF,TGCGCCAGCAGCGGGAGGACTTTCGGGGAGACCCAGTACTTC
TRBJ2-7,few,TRBD2,TRBV11-3,CASSLAASGKYEQYF,TGTGCCAGCAGCTTAGCTGCTAGCGGGAAATACGAGCAGTACTTC
TRBJ1-6,.,.,TRBV20-1,CSARDPAKSSYNSPLHF,TGCAGTGCTAGAGATCCTGCCAAGAGCTCCTATAATTCACCCCTCCACTTT
TRBJ2-7,once,TRBD2,TRBV2,CASSEAVGRENEQYF,TGTGCCAGCAGTGAGGCGGTAGGGAGGGAGAACGAGCAGTACTTC
TRBJ2-7,.,TRBD2,TRBV20-1,CSASRRASGAYEQYF,TGCAGTGCTAGTAGGAGGGCTAGCGGGGCATACGAGCAGTACTTC
TRBJ2-7,once,TRBD1,TRBV4-1,CASSARGQVEQYF,TGCGCCAGCAGCGCCAGGGGGCAGGTCGAGCAGTACTTC
TRBJ2-2,few,.,TRBV12-3/TRBV12-4,CASSVLATPRELFF,TGTGCCAGCAGTGTTCTAGCGACTCCCCGGGAGCTGTTTTTT